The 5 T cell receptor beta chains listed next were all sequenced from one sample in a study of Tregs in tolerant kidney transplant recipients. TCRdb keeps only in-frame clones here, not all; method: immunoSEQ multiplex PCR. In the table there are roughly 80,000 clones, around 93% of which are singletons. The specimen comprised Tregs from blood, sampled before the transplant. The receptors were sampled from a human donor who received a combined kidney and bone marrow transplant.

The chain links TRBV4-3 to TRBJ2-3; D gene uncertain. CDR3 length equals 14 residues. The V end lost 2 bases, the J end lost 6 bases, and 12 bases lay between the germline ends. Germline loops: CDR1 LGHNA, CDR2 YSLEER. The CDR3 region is CASSQLQTGDTQYF. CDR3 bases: TGCGCCAGCAGCCAACTACAGACCGGGGATACGCAGTATTTT.

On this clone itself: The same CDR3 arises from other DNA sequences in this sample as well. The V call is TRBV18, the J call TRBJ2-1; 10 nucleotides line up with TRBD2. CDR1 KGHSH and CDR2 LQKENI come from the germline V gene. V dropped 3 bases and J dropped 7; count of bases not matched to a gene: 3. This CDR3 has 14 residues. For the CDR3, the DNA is TGTGCCAGCTCACCGCAGCGGGAGGGTAATGAGCAGTTCTTC. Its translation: CASSPQREGNEQFF.

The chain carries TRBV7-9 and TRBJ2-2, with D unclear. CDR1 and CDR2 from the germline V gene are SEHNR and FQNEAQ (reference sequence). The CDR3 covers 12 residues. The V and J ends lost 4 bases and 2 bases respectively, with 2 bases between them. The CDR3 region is CASSSNTGELFF. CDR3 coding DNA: TGTGCCAGCAGCTCAAACACCGGGGAGCTGTTTTTT.

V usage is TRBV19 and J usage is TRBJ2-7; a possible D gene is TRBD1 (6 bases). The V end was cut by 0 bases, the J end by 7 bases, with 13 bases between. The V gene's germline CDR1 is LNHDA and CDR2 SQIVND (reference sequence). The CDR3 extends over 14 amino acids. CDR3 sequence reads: CASSIDHRVGEQYF. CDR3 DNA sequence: TGTGCCAGTAGTATAGACCACAGGGTTGGAGAGCAGTACTTC.

The CDR3, as DNA: TGCGCCAGCAGCCAGGAGCGAGGTGGAGTCAATCAGCCCCAGCATTTT. Protein: CASSQERGGVNQPQHF. This rearrangement joins TRBV4-1 to TRBJ1-5; no clear D gene. Germline CDR1 and CDR2: MGHRA and YSYEKL. V lost 3 bases to trimming and J lost 3 bases, with 15 bases between them. The CDR3 runs 16 residues.